Following are 7 T cell receptor beta chains from one sample sequenced in a study of blood T cells in healthy people across ages. Through a sample-barcoded 5' primer and a J-beta primer mix, a second PCR was run for roughly 6 to 11 cycles. TCRdb re-called the 5' RACE reads with MiXCR, one entry per CDR3 protein. In the table there are roughly 830,000 distinct CDR3 sequences, 62% of which are singletons. Specimen: blood. Receptors were obtained from a man younger than 45 in good health.

V is TRBV6-1 and J is TRBJ2-7; D gene ambiguous. V dropped 8 bases and J dropped 5 bases, with 16 bases sitting between them. The germline V gene encodes CDR1 MNHNS and CDR2 SASEGT. The CDR3 is 13 amino acids. The CDR3 loop reads CASHGWVSDEQYF. The DNA of the CDR3 is TGTGCCAGCCATGGGTGGGTTTCAGACGAGCAGTACTTC.

This clonotype was recorded a few times. The rearrangement uses TRBV20-1 and TRBJ1-4, with a tentative D call TRBD1 (5 bases). This CDR3 is built from 15 residues. The germline V gene has CDR1 DFQATT and CDR2 SNEGSKA (reference sequence). Trimming pared 5 bases from V and 6 bases from J, leaving 19 bases between. The DNA for the CDR3 is TGCAGTGCTTACCGAGCTCGCGGGGGGGATGAAAAACTGTTTTTT. Protein product: CSAYRARGGDEKLFF.

This chain links TRBV7-3 with TRBJ2-1; 8 bases fit TRBD2. Germline CDR1 reads SGHTA; CDR2 reads FQGTGA. The CDR3 is 16 residues long. Trimming cost V 5 bases and J 9 bases; bases outside gene matches: 15. CDR3 amino acids: CASSPGLGGGISEQFF. Here the CDR3 DNA reads TGTGCCAGCAGCCCGGGGCTGGGCGGGGGGATTTCTGAGCAGTTCTTC.

This chain connects TRBV9 to TRBJ1-5; a possible D gene is TRBD1 (6 bases). V was clipped by 7 bases and J by 9 bases, with 17 bases between them. This CDR3 comprises 13 residues. Germline V gene sequence: CDR1 SGDLS, CDR2 YYNGEE. This chain's CDR3 is CASADSYRGPQHF. For the CDR3, the DNA is TGTGCCAGCGCGGACAGCTACAGAGGGCCCCAGCATTTT.

The CDR3, as DNA: TGTGCCAGCAGCTTAGTCTTCCGGGATCAGCAGTACTTC. Protein sequence: CASSLVFRDQQYF. The chain recombines TRBV7-2 with TRBJ2-7; a possible D gene is TRBD2 (5 bases). In germline, CDR1 is SGHTA, CDR2 FQGNSA. The CDR3 loop spans 13 amino acids. Trimming shortened V by 1 base and J by 8 bases, and 12 bases separated the two germline ends.

The V call is TRBV7-2, the J call TRBJ2-1; possible D gene TRBD1, 6 bases. The J call may be faulty, since TRBJ2-7 better matches the DNA end. CDR1 is SGHTA, CDR2 FQGNSA, per germline. This CDR3 contains 13 residues. CDR3 in amino acids: CASSLGGHCEQYF. In DNA, the CDR3 is TGTGCCAGCAGCTTAGGGGGGCATTGCGAGCAGTACTTC.

The rearrangement links TRBV6-2 or TRBV6-3 to TRBJ1-5, with D unclear. This CDR3 comprises 14 residues. Germline CDR1 and CDR2: MNHEY and SVGEGT. The V end was cut by 8 bases, the J end by 1 base, with 12 bases between. DNA for the CDR3: TGTGCCAGCCGGGGAGGGAAAAGCAATCAGCCCCAGCATTTT. Its protein product is CASRGGKSNQPQHF.